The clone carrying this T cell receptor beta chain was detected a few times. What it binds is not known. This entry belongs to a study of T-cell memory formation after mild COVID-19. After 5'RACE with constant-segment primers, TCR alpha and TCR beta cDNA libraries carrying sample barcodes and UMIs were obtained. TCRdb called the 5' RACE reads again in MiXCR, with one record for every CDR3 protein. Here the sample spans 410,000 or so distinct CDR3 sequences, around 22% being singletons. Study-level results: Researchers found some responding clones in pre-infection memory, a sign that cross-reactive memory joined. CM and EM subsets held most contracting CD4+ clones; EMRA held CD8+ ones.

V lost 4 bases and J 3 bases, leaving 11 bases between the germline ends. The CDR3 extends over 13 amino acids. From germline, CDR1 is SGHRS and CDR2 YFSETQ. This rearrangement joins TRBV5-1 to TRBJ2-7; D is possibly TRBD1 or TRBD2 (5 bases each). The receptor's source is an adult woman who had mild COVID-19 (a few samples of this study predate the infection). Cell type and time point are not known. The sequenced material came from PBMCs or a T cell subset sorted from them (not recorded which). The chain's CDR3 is CASSGTGHYEQYF. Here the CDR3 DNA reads TGCGCCAGCAGCGGGACCGGCCACTACGAGCAGTACTTC.